This entry describes one T cell receptor beta chain. Evenly divided among several immunoSEQ plates was the genomic DNA of each subset. Data came from immunoSEQ multiplex PCR; TCRdb stores just in-frame clones and leaves some out. The data contain more than 2 million clones, roughly 95% of them seen just once; the ten biggest clones take up around 0.13%. This sample is drawn from a study of shared clonotypes between healthy human individuals. Study at large: The plates for each donor numbered three CD4 naive, three CD4 memory, two CD8 naive and one CD8 memory.

CDR1 and CDR2 from the germline V gene are MGHDK and SYGVNS. Trimming removed 4 bases from V and 5 bases from J, with 5 bases in between. The CDR3 runs to 11 residues. V gene TRBV25-1 combines with J gene TRBJ1-2; D gene unclear. The specimen was naive CD4+ T cells sorted from blood. The subset was: CD45RA+ positively selected. The receptor's source is a man between 18 and 29 years old in good health. The CDR3 spells CASSVEYGYTF. The CDR3 nucleotides are TGTGCCAGCAGTGTAGAGTATGGCTACACCTTC.